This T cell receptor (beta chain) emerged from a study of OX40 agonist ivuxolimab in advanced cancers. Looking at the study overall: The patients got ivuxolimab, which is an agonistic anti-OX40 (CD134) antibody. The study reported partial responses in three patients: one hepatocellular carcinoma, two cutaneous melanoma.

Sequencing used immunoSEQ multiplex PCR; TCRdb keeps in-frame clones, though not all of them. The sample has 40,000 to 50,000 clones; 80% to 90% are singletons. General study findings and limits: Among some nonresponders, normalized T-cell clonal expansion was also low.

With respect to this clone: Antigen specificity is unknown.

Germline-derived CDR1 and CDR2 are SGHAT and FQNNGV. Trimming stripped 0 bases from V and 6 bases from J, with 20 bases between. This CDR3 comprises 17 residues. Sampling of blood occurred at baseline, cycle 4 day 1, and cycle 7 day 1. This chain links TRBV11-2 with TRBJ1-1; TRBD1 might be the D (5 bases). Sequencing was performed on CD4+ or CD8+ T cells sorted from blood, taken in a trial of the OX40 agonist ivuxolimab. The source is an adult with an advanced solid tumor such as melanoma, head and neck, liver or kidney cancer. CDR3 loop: CASSLDLPDTYGAEAFF. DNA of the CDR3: TGTGCCAGCAGCTTAGATCTCCCGGACACCTATGGGGCTGAAGCTTTCTTT.